This T cell receptor beta chain appears in the sequencing data of a study of blood T cell repertoires in COVID-19. Sequencing used immunoSEQ multiplex PCR; TCRdb keeps in-frame clones, though not all of them. This table has hundreds of thousands of clones, 80% to 90% appearing once. Germline V gene lookup returns CDR1 GTSNPN and CDR2 SVGIG (reference sequence). This CDR3 has 13 residues. With V trimmed by 5 bases and J by 5 bases, 3 bases remained unmatched. The origin of this receptor is a man aged 30-40 years with acute COVID-19. This sequence joins TRBV30 and TRBJ2-1; 10 positions agree with TRBD2. The source material was PBMCs or T cells enriched from blood (not recorded which). CDR3 coding DNA: TGTGCCTGGGAGCGGGAGGGCAACAATGAGCAGTTCTTC. It specifies CAWEREGNNEQFF.